The 3 T cell receptor beta chains below all came from one sample that was sequenced in a study of shared clonotypes between healthy human individuals. The method was immunoSEQ multiplex PCR; TCRdb's version includes in-frame clones alone and lacks a portion of them. The sample shows around 2.5 million clones, under 95% of them seen only once. What was sequenced was naive CD4+ T cells from PBMCs. Subset defined: CD45RA+ positively selected. Every receptor here comes from a man aged 18 to 30 in good health. Some clones in this sample may be carry-over from other donors' samples.

The chain recombines TRBV7-9 with TRBJ2-2; no reliable D call. Germline CDR1 SEHNR, CDR2 FQNEAQ (reference sequence). The CDR3 is made up of 14 amino acids. V gave up 5 bases and J gave up 5 bases, with 12 bases separating them. DNA of the CDR3: TGTGCCAGCAGCCCCAAAAACGTTACCGGGGAGCTGTTTTTT. It codes for CASSPKNVTGELFF.

The chain links TRBV5-1 to TRBJ2-5, with 11 bases fitting TRBD2. With the DNA end fitting TRBJ2-7 better, the J assignment may be wrong. Germline lookup yields CDR1 SGHRS and CDR2 YFSETQ. The CDR3 spans 15 residues. The CDR3 region has the DNA TGCGCCAGCAGCTTGGGCCTAGCGGGAGGCTACGAGCAGTACTTC. Protein: CASSLGLAGGYEQYF.

Note on this clone: Additional DNA sequences in this sample encode the identical CDR3. This chain connects TRBV5-1 to TRBJ2-3, with 11 positions matching TRBD2. This CDR3 comprises 16 residues. Germline trimming cut 4 bases from V and 4 bases from J; bases unmatched to any gene: 8. Germline CDR1 is SGHRS and CDR2 is YFSETQ. CDR3: CASSGTSGSPPDTQYF. Here the CDR3 DNA reads TGCGCCAGCAGCGGAACTAGCGGGAGCCCGCCAGATACGCAGTATTTT.